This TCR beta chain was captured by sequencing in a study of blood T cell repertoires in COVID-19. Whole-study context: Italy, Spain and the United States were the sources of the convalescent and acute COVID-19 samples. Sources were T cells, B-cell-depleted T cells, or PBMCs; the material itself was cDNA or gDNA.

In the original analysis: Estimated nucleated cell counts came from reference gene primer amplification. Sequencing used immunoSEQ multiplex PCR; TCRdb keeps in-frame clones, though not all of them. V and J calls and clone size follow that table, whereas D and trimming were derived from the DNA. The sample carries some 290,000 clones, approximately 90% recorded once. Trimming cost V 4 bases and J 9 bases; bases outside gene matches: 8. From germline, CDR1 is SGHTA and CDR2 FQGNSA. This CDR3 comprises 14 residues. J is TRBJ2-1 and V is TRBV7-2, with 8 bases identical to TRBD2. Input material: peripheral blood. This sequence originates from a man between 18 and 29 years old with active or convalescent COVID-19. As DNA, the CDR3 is TGTGCCAGCAGCTCACCGGGACTAGGAGGTGAGCAGTTCTTC. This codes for CASSSPGLGGEQFF. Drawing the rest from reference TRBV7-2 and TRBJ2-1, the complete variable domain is GAGVSQSPSNKVTEKGKDVELRCDPISGHTALYWYRQSLGQGLEFLIYFQGNSAPDKSGLPSDRFSAERTGGSVSTLTIQRTQQEDSAVYLCASSSPGLGGEQFFGPGTRLTVL.